This T cell receptor beta chain was profiled in a study of neurological immune-mediated disorders. Synthesis of cDNA was accomplished via 5'RACE employing 10-nucleotide random UMIs. TCRdb passed the 5' RACE reads through MiXCR, listing each CDR3 protein once. The sample contains 130,000 or so distinct CDR3 sequences, about 3.2% of which appear only once. This clonotype was seen many times. The target antigen is unknown. Regarding the study as a whole: The absence of shared CDR3 amino acid sequences among expanded clones across subjects suggests private repertoires in all groups.

The CDR3 runs to 16 residues. V lost 5 bases to trimming and J lost 4 bases; unmatched junction nucleotides: 7. Specimen: PBMCs. The receptor's source is a woman aged 25 to 39 with multiple sclerosis. The chain is built from TRBV12-3 or TRBV12-4 and TRBJ2-1; 11 positions agree with TRBD2. The CDR3 bases are TGTGCCAGCAGTGACGTAGCGGGAGGGCCTTACAATGAGCAGTTCTTC. This sequence encodes CASSDVAGGPYNEQFF.